Sequencing of this T cell receptor (beta chain) was carried out in a study of cytomegalovirus exposure and HLA in healthy donors (dated by TCRdb to the late 2010s). About the full investigation: An earlier analysis of approximately 550 of the donors reported about 290 Gb of sequence data and more than 90 million unique TCR beta sequences from about 179 million T cells. The study used immunosequencing to profile the T cell repertoires of 666 subjects and linked those repertoires to cytomegalovirus serostatus. HLA typing included class I and class II loci at four-digit resolution. In addition to the first cohort of 500 to 850 subjects, a separate validation cohort of over 90 different subjects was used. To decide whether each TCR beta V gene segment behaved as functional or pseudogenic, an earlier analysis of some 580 of the donors relied on high-throughput TCR beta sequencing. The later analysis used no new phenotypic data to find candidate immune exposures, relying instead on TCR beta sequences and their occurrence across donors. A later analysis re-examined previously published TCR beta repertoires from just over 650 donors and added high-resolution HLA genotyping to investigate patterns of TCR occurrence. The study combined high-throughput TCR immunosequencing, statistical association of individual TCRs with disease status, and machine learning to predict cytomegalovirus infection status. All discovery cohort repertoires had been generated on a single sequencing platform. On average, over 200,000 unique TCR beta nucleotide sequences were sequenced per donor among several hundred genotyped donors of the cohort, with about 19% of those sequences being non-productive. The study aimed to test whether signatures of past pathogen exposure could be identified by cataloging public T cell receptors. Several DR-DQ haplotypes were treated as single units for association and clustering because of strong linkage in the cohort. An early release that covered about 600 HLA-typed donors contained approximately 300 gigabases of sequencing data and 75 million to 100 million unique TCR sequences. The number of donors typed differed by locus, with roughly 620-640 for A, B, C, DRB1 and DQB1, around 520 for DQA1, approximately 580 for DPA1, and around 430 for DPB1. A later genetic analysis used genome-wide SNP genotypes for 398 of the 666 donors, treating that subset as a discovery cohort. Among the roughly 370 genotyped donors, roughly 80% belonged to the genetic ancestry cluster associated with self-reported Caucasian donors. Donor age, sex, ethnicity and CMV serostatus were compiled together with the repertoire data.

What the research found in general, with its limitations: Correlated functional status among segregating V segments might be attributable to linkage disequilibrium, but an unknown experimental factor could not be ruled out. Because HLA typing was missing for some donors at each locus, association tests included only the typed subset. V-gene and J-gene trimming of TCR beta chains was associated with a missense DCLRE1C variant in a later genetic analysis, and the association was replicated in an independent cohort. For the cohort, immune exposure information was limited to CMV serostatus. In a later analysis, TCR association rates were found to vary across HLA loci, with the most associated TCRs seen for DRB1 alleles and the fewest for HLA-C alleles. A later analysis found that HLA-associated TCR beta chains were more clonally expanded and had lower generation probabilities than equally common non-associated chains. According to a later analysis, most CMV-associated TCR beta chains appeared to be HLA-restricted, and the HLA associations seemed to be driven largely by CMV exposure. Because counts were too low, some 17 rarely observed V segments, including chromosome 9 orphons, were left out of the earlier analysis of several hundred of the donors. In vitro tests confirmed that three of the cytomegalovirus-associated TCR beta chains recognize cytomegalovirus antigens. Specific HLA alleles were associated with 16,951 TCR beta sequences at a false discovery rate of 0.05 in a later analysis. Assigning TCR associations to individual alleles was difficult when HLA alleles, especially DR and DQ, strongly co-occurred. The classifier was reported to diagnose cytomegalovirus status with high specificity and sensitivity in both the original and validation cohorts. While some public TCRs were present in many individuals, most TCR sequences turned up only very rarely across donors. In a later genetic analysis, fewer N-insertions in productive TCRs were reported among donors in an Asian-associated ancestry cluster than the 666-donor mean. Only TCR beta chains were sequenced in this cohort, and the absence of alpha or paired-chain data limited detectable features. Some IMGT-functional V segments, including TRBV6-2 and TRBV6-3, could not be distinguished by the 87-base-pair reads and were therefore excluded. In a later analysis, several top co-occurrence clusters were reported to appear linked to parvovirus B19, influenza, CMV and Epstein-Barr virus. A total of around 150 TCR beta chains were listed by the study as associated with cytomegalovirus. An earlier analysis of approximately 500 of the donors showed that most TCR beta V segments appeared in productive rearrangements either about 87% or about 30% of the time, which broadly matched IMGT annotations. The presence/absence analyses assumed that sequencing depth was roughly uniform across donors, and that assumption may not be true. A further reported finding was that TCR beta sequences accurately predicted the HLA-A and HLA-B alleles for most subjects in the first cohort. The authors suggested that the approach could potentially be generalized to other disease states and immunological phenotypes. A cluster of highly shared sequence variants was judged likely to be a technical artifact of the sequencing pipeline.

As for this clone: No antigen is known for it. No qualities accompany the bases; no much larger clone lies one base away.

The CDR3 measures 14 amino acids from cysteine to phenylalanine. The DNA shown is the 42-base CDR3, in frame from base 1. In the germline V gene, CDR1 corresponds to SGHRS and CDR2 to YFSETQ. Deletion took 5 bases off V and 0 bases off J, with a span of 11 bases between the germline ends. The cohort comprised fewer than 750 healthy bone marrow donors. At the time of sampling, every cohort member was nominally healthy, though immune exposures that went unrecorded were likely present. The donor was CMV seronegative and was included in the group of about 400 seronegative cohort members. A peripheral blood sample was provided by each donor, and peripheral blood mononuclear cells were used for TCR beta sequencing. Genomic DNA extraction from the blood cell samples was performed with the Qiagen DNeasy Blood Extraction Kit. The method was the immunoSEQ multiplex PCR assay. For the multiplex PCR, a mixture combining 60 forward primers for TCR Vbeta segments and 13 reverse primers for TCR Jbeta segments was used. Amplification of the CDR3 region of rearranged TCR beta genes was performed with a multiplex PCR assay on genomic DNA. The amplified TCR beta libraries were sequenced on the Illumina HiSeq System as 87-base-pair reads. Regarding the original processing steps: A later analysis counted about 80 million unique TCR beta chains across the 550 to 750 repertoires, and 9.5 million to 11 million of these chains were shared by at least two donors. Raw reads were error-corrected and collapsed into unique sequences by a nearest-neighbor algorithm in which closely related sequences were merged to remove PCR and sequencing errors. To assign V, D and J gene segments, CDR3 sequences were aligned to IMGT reference sequences. For a sequence to be retained, a match of at least six nucleotides to both a V gene segment and a J gene segment was required. Rearrangements were classified as productive when the CDR3 lacked stop codons and remained in frame with V and J, and all other rearrangements were classified as non-productive. CDR3 was defined by IMGT convention, running from the second conserved V-encoded cysteine to the conserved J-encoded phenylalanine. The earlier analysis of 587 of the donors excluded sequences that lacked an unambiguous match to a single V gene segment. In an earlier analysis of a few hundred of the donors, a V segment was called functional when productive rearrangements were above 56.7%, and segregating when the standard deviation between donors exceeded 5%. To diagnose cytomegalovirus status from the catalog of TCR beta chain sequences, a statistical classification framework was built. In a later analysis, V and J genes were assigned by comparing TCR nucleotide sequences against IMGT/GENE-DB human TR gene sequences. A later analysis assigned CDR3 sequences and most-parsimonious VDJ recombination scenarios with the TCRdist pipeline. A later analysis defined each TCR beta chain by its CDR3 amino acid sequence plus V-gene family, and excluded reads lacking a unique V-gene family. A later analysis removed 500 to 650 highly shared, low-generation-probability nucleotide sequences to deal with suspected cross-contamination and a sequencing artifact. In a later analysis, a clonal expansion index was calculated for each public chain from normalized within-repertoire ranks of inferred template counts. In a later analysis, generation probabilities were computed with a VDJ recombination model fitted to out-of-frame rearrangements, and the resulting probabilities were checked against IGoR. A later analysis scored TCR-TCR, TCR-HLA and TCR-CMV co-occurrence with hypergeometric tests, applying a repertoire-size bias correction to TCR pairs. A later analysis estimated false discovery rates by permuting HLA or CMV assignments 20 times. In a later analysis, co-occurring TCRs were grouped using DBSCAN, and TCRdist sequence similarity was added for clustering within HLA-allele-positive subsets. Repertoires with fewer than 30,000 or more than 120,000 public chains, plus five repertoires with anomalous nucleotide sharing, were excluded from co-occurrence clustering. Imported from immuneACCESS, the table was reduced by TCRdb to in-frame sequences with V and J called. These copies leave out some clones; in studies compared against another copy, an unresolved V gene accounts for under half, and the cause of the remainder is not known. That table is the source of V, J and clone size, and D and trimming were worked out from the DNA. Present in this sample are more than 130,000 clones, 76% of which were seen just once. Of the sample, about 3.9% falls within the top ten clones.

The rearranged chain carries TRBV5-1 and TRBJ2-5; TRBD1 is possibly the D segment (6 matching bases). The receptor's source is a man between 18 and 29 years old in good health and CMV-seronegative. The sequenced sample was PBMCs. DNA sequence: TGCGCCAGCAGACGGACAGCTAACCAAGAGACCCAGTACTTC. It codes for CASRRTANQETQYF.